This is a list of T cell receptor beta chains from one sample in a study of glioma-infiltrating T cells after dendritic cell vaccination. The data were produced by immunoSEQ multiplex PCR, yet TCRdb's version contains in-frame clones alone and is incomplete. The sample gives roughly 83,000 clones, 85% to 90% of which show up once; more than 15% is in the top ten. The specimen comprised blood, sampled before dendritic cell vaccination. These receptors came from a human donor with glioblastoma. Each CDR3 is given with its conserved first and last residue. Fields, in order: CDR3 protein, CDR3 DNA, V gene, J gene, D gene, CDR3 length, clone size. D genes are given only for firm matches. Clone size is not always given. Where it is, it says once, few, many or a class for expanded clones.

CASSIPGLAGTYEQYF	TGTGCCAGTAGTATACCCGGACTAGCGGGGACCTACGAGCAGTACTTC	TRBV19	TRBJ2-7	TRBD2	16	-
CASSLNSVQPQHF	TGTGCCAGCAGCCTGAACTCCGTTCAGCCCCAGCATTTT	TRBV27	TRBJ1-5	-	13	many
CASSDDRTGRYEQYF	TGTGCCAGCAGTGACGATCGGACAGGGCGTTACGAGCAGTACTTC	TRBV6-1	TRBJ2-7	TRBD1	15	-
CASSTLGTAEKLFF	TGCGCCAGCAGCACTCTCGGGACAGCTGAAAAACTGTTTTTT	TRBV5-1	TRBJ1-4	TRBD1	14	-
CASSVQLNYGYTF	TGTGCCAGCAGCGTACAGCTGAACTATGGCTACACCTTC	TRBV7-2	TRBJ1-2	-	13	-
CASSAPGVQETQYF	TGTGCCAGCAGTGCCCCGGGGGTCCAAGAGACCCAGTACTTC	TRBV28	TRBJ2-5	-	14	-
CASSSTRGLAGEQYF	TGTGCCAGCAGCTCTACTCGGGGACTAGCGGGAGAGCAGTACTTC	TRBV11-2	TRBJ2-7	TRBD2	15	-
CASRTGGYEKLFF	TGTGCCAGCAGAACAGGGGGTTATGAAAAACTGTTTTTT	TRBV27	TRBJ1-4	TRBD1	13	-
CASNAGARVYEQYF	TGTGCCAGCAACGCAGGGGCAAGGGTCTACGAGCAGTACTTC	TRBV28	TRBJ2-7	-	14	-
CASRDDYYEQYF	TGTGCCAGCAGGGACGACTACTACGAGCAGTACTTC	TRBV28	TRBJ2-7	-	12	once
CASSLIGNEQYF	TGTGCCAGCAGCTTGATCGGGAACGAGCAGTACTTC	TRBV5-4	TRBJ2-7	-	12	-
CASSLGQGVTLHNEQFF	TGTGCCAGCAGCTTAGGACAGGGGGTCACTCTGCACAATGAGCAGTTCTTC	TRBV5-4	TRBJ2-1	TRBD1	17	-
CAWSPEDSKRVEQYF	TGTGCCTGGAGTCCAGAGGACTCGAAACGCGTCGAGCAGTACTTC	TRBV30	TRBJ2-7	-	15	-
CASSLAVGPATEAFF	TGTGCCAGCAGCTTAGCTGTGGGGCCGGCTACTGAAGCTTTCTTT	TRBV11-2	TRBJ1-1	-	15	-
CASSFGITTGYYEQYF	TGTGCCAGCAGCTTCGGGATCACTACAGGGTACTACGAGCAGTACTTC	TRBV5-6	TRBJ2-7	-	16	once
CASSLALDRRYEQYF	TGCGCCAGCAGCTTGGCCCTCGACAGACGCTACGAGCAGTACTTC	TRBV5-1	TRBJ2-7	-	15	-
CASRNNSGNTIYF	TGTGCCAGCAGGAACAACTCTGGAAACACCATATATTTT	TRBV9	TRBJ1-3	-	13	-
CASSSSVGRVGGYTF	TGTGCCAGCAGTTCGTCAGTCGGCAGGGTGGGCGGCTACACCTTC	TRBV27	TRBJ1-2	-	15	-
CASSAPGLRLETQYF	TGTGCCAGCAGTGCGCCGGGACTCCGGTTAGAGACCCAGTACTTC	TRBV6-5	TRBJ2-5	-	15	-
CASSYPGLAKCEQFF	TGTGCCAGCAGTTATCCGGGACTAGCGAAATGTGAGCAGTTCTTC	TRBV6-7	TRBJ2-1	TRBD2	15	-
CASSEEGDYREQFF	TGTGCCAGCAGTGAAGAAGGAGACTATAGAGAGCAGTTCTTC	TRBV6-1	TRBJ2-1	-	14	few
CASSQRTAPYSNQPQHF	TGTGCCAGCAGCCAGCGGACGGCGCCTTATAGCAATCAGCCCCAGCATTTT	TRBV7-8	TRBJ1-5	-	17	-
CASSQGSSGGFQETQYF	TGCGCCAGCAGCCAAGGGAGCAGCGGGGGGTTCCAAGAGACCCAGTACTTC	TRBV4-1	TRBJ2-5	TRBD2	17	few
CASSAETAAYGYTF	TGTGCCAGCAGCGCCGAGACAGCCGCTTATGGCTACACCTTC	TRBV6-1	TRBJ1-2	-	14	-
CASSLGGSNQPQHF	TGTGCCAGCAGTTTGGGGGGTAGCAATCAGCCCCAGCATTTT	TRBV28	TRBJ1-5	-	14	-
CASKMDRVGQPQHF	TGTGCCAGCAAGATGGACAGGGTCGGGCAGCCCCAGCATTTT	TRBV6-5	TRBJ1-5	TRBD1	14	few
CASSQEGLGQLNTEAFF	TGTGCCAGCAGCCAAGAGGGACTGGGACAGTTGAACACTGAAGCTTTCTTT	TRBV28	TRBJ1-1	TRBD1	17	few
CASSAPGGGYTF	TGTGCCAGCAGCGCGCCTGGTGGTGGCTACACCTTC	TRBV5-4	TRBJ1-2	-	12	-
CAHSGVGEQYF	TGTGCTCACTCGGGGGTTGGCGAGCAGTACTTC	TRBV21-1	TRBJ2-7	-	11	-
CASSSEGIHEQFF	TGTGCCAGCAGTTCAGAGGGAATCCATGAGCAGTTCTTC	TRBV27	TRBJ2-1	-	13	-
CASSLPRQGAESTDTQYF	TGTGCCAGCAGTTTGCCTCGACAGGGGGCAGAAAGCACAGATACGCAGTATTTT	TRBV27	TRBJ2-3	TRBD1	18	once
CASRLAGLGGEKTGNTIYF	TGTGCAAGTCGCTTAGCGGGGTTGGGAGGGGAAAAAACTGGAAACACCATATATTTT	TRBV12-2	TRBJ1-3	-	19	-
CASSPELAGGPLSSYEQYF	TGTGCCAGCTCACCTGAACTAGCGGGGGGGCCGCTAAGCTCCTACGAGCAGTACTTC	TRBV18	TRBJ2-7	TRBD2	19	-
CASSLAAPTEQYF	TGCGCCAGCAGCTTGGCCGCTCCTACTGAGCAGTACTTC	TRBV5-1	TRBJ2-7	-	13	-
CASRSRTGAGELFF	TGTGCCAGCAGAAGTAGGACAGGGGCTGGGGAACTGTTTTTT	TRBV7-8	TRBJ1-4	TRBD1	14	-
CASSQLGGLGSEQFF	TGTGCCAGCAGCCAATTGGGGGGACTAGGCAGTGAGCAGTTCTTC	TRBV4-2	TRBJ2-1	TRBD2	15	-
CASRSDYEQYF	TGTGCCAGCAGAAGCGACTACGAGCAGTACTTC	TRBV7-9	TRBJ2-7	-	11	-
CASSHLDRRGPANEKLFF	TGCGCCAGCAGCCATCTCGATCGCAGGGGGCCAGCTAATGAAAAACTGTTTTTT	TRBV4-1	TRBJ1-4	TRBD1	18	few
CASSPESVGGYGYTF	TGTGCCAGCAGCCCAGAGAGTGTAGGGGGCTATGGCTACACCTTC	TRBV2	TRBJ1-2	-	15	-
CSVAIGTVGEQYF	TGCAGCGTCGCCATCGGGACAGTAGGCGAGCAGTACTTC	TRBV29-1	TRBJ2-7	TRBD1	13	-
CASSLGLGQGAREQYF	TGTGCCAGCAGCTTAGGGCTTGGCCAGGGGGCGCGGGAGCAGTACTTC	TRBV11-3	TRBJ2-7	TRBD1	16	-
CSVDQGTNYGYTF	TGCAGCGTTGACCAGGGGACTAACTATGGCTACACCTTC	TRBV29-1	TRBJ1-2	-	13	-
CASSVKTGAGANVLTF	TGTGCCAGCAGCGTAAAGACAGGGGCCGGGGCCAACGTCCTGACTTTC	TRBV9	TRBJ2-6	TRBD1	16	-
CSVLRRPRIVDTEAFF	TGCAGCGTCCTTCGGCGGCCCCGGATAGTGGACACTGAAGCTTTCTTT	TRBV29-1	TRBJ1-1	-	16	-
CASKGQGADYGYTF	TGTGCCAGCAAGGGCCAGGGGGCGGACTATGGCTACACCTTC	TRBV2	TRBJ1-2	TRBD1	14	-